What follows are 27 T cell receptor beta chains derived from one specimen sequenced in a study of cytomegalovirus exposure and HLA in healthy donors. PCR amplification relied on 60 Vbeta primers (plus 13 Jbeta primers). The method was immunoSEQ multiplex PCR; TCRdb's version includes in-frame clones alone and lacks a portion of them. The sample holds some 130,000 clones, about four fifths seen once. Sample: PBMCs. The receptors here all came from a female donor in good health and CMV-seronegative.

The rearrangement joins TRBV7-9 to TRBJ2-7; 10 nucleotides align to TRBD1. J was trimmed by 3 bases and V by 7 bases; bases with no gene match: 6. Germline CDR1 and CDR2: SEHNR and FQNEAQ (reference sequence). CDR3 length: 14 residues. Written as DNA, the CDR3 is TGTGCCAGCACCGAGACAGGGGGCTTCTACGAGCAGTACTTC. Protein sequence: CASTETGGFYEQYF. Full variable domain (remainder filled in from reference TRBV7-9 and TRBJ2-7): DTGVSQNPRHKITKRGQNVTFRCDPISEHNRLYWYRQTLGQGPEFLTYFQNEAQLEKSRLLSDRFSAERPKGSFSTLEIQRTEQGDSAMYLCASTETGGFYEQYFGPGTRLTVT.

This sequence joins TRBV12-5 and TRBJ2-1; a weak D match, TRBD2 (6 bases). CDR1 and CDR2 from the germline V gene are LGHNT and FRNRAP. V was pared by 6 bases and J by 5 bases, with 20 bases between. This CDR3 spans 16 amino acids. Here the CDR3 DNA reads TGTGCTAGTGGCCGCGAGAGGGGACTCCTGAACAATGAGCAGTTCTTC. Translation gives CASGRERGLLNNEQFF.

The chain is built from TRBV14 and TRBJ2-7; 9 bases fit TRBD2. V lost 2 bases to trimming and J lost 6 bases; unmatched junction nucleotides: 5. CDR1 SGHDN and CDR2 FVKESK come from the germline V gene. The CDR3 contains 14 residues. CDR3 region: CASSQLAGPLEQYF. The CDR3 region has the DNA TGTGCCAGCAGCCAACTAGCGGGGCCCCTCGAGCAGTACTTC. The full variable domain, rest sourced from reference TRBV14 and TRBJ2-7, is EAGVTQFPSHSVIEKGQTVTLRCDPISGHDNLYWYRRVMGKEIKFLLHFVKESKQDESGMPNNRFLAERTGGTYSTLKVQPAELEDSGVYFCASSQLAGPLEQYFGPGTRLTVT.

This clone was seen only once. The rearrangement joins TRBV5-1 to TRBJ2-3, with TRBD2 identical over 12 bases. Trimming took 6 bases from V and 3 from J; bases not matched to a gene: 17. The CDR3 sequence is 19 residues long. The germline gives CDR1 SGHRS, CDR2 YFSETQ. The CDR3 nucleotides read TGCGCCAGCACCACCGGATCCGGACTAGCGGGGTTTAATACAGATACGCAGTATTTT. Its translation: CASTTGSGLAGFNTDTQYF. The whole variable domain, filled in from reference TRBV5-1 and TRBJ2-3, reads KAGVTQTPRYLIKTRGQQVTLSCSPISGHRSVSWYQQTPGQGLQFLFEYFSETQRNKGNFPGRFSGRQFSNSRSEMNVSTLELGDSALYLCASTTGSGLAGFNTDTQYFGPGTRLTVL.

The CDR3, as DNA: TGTGCCAGCGGCCGGAGAGGGGACTCGAGCACAGATACGCAGTATTTT. Its translation is CASGRRGDSSTDTQYF. This chain uses TRBV7-6 with TRBJ2-3, with D perhaps matching TRBD2 (6 bases). This CDR3 has 16 residues. Trimming took off 8 bases at V and 0 bases at J, with 18 bases between the two ends. Germline V CDR1 and CDR2: SGHVS, FNYEAQ.

A few counts support this clone. The V and J genes are TRBV5-1 and TRBJ2-2, with D hard to call. Germline assignment: CDR1 SGHRS and CDR2 YFSETQ. The length of the CDR3 is 16 residues. V gave up 1 base and J gave up 2 bases, with 12 bases separating them. The CDR3 nucleotides read TGCGCCAGCAGCTTGTATGGCAGAACAAACACCGGGGAGCTGTTTTTT. Translated, it gives CASSLYGRTNTGELFF. Variable domain in full (rest from reference TRBV5-1 and TRBJ2-2): KAGVTQTPRYLIKTRGQQVTLSCSPISGHRSVSWYQQTPGQGLQFLFEYFSETQRNKGNFPGRFSGRQFSNSRSEMNVSTLELGDSALYLCASSLYGRTNTGELFFGEGSRLTVL.

This chain links TRBV9 with TRBJ2-7; 12 bases align to TRBD1. Germline V lookup: CDR1 SGDLS, CDR2 YYNGEE. J was trimmed by 7 bases and V by 1 base; bases with no gene match: 9. This CDR3 contains 16 residues. CDR3 nucleotides: TGTGCCAGCAGCGTAAGGGGGGGACAGGGGGCGGGGGAGCAGTACTTC. It translates to CASSVRGGQGAGEQYF.

The table lists this clone with a count of one. The genes are TRBV30 and TRBJ2-1; D possibly corresponds to TRBD1 (5 bases). V shed 4 bases and J shed 13 bases, with 14 bases lying between them. Germline lookup yields CDR1 GTSNPN and CDR2 SVGIG (reference sequence). The CDR3 runs to 11 residues. The CDR3 sequence: CAWTTGGLQFF. Written as DNA, the CDR3 is TGTGCCTGGACCACAGGTGGATTACAGTTCTTC.

The chain joins TRBV6-6 to TRBJ2-5; 10 bases are a match to TRBD2. V was clipped by 0 bases and J by 5 bases; unmatched bases: 3. Germline V CDR1 and CDR2: MNHNY, SVGAGI (reference sequence). This CDR3 has 15 amino acids. DNA of the CDR3: TGTGCCAGCAGTTACTCTAGCGGGGGGCAGGAGACCCAGTACTTC. Amino acid sequence: CASSYSSGGQETQYF.

In this sample, this clone turned up once. CDR3 protein: CASSFGRSSTDTQYF. The CDR3 nucleotides read TGTGCCAGCAGTTTTGGCCGTTCTAGCACAGATACGCAGTATTTT. The V and J genes are TRBV28 and TRBJ2-3; D unresolved. This CDR3 has 15 residues. V was trimmed by 3 bases and J by 0 bases, leaving 10 bases between them. Germline CDR1 and CDR2: MDHEN and SYDVKM.

The rearrangement joins TRBV2 to TRBJ1-2; TRBD1 aligns across 8 bases. The CDR3 spans 14 residues. V shed 7 bases, J shed 6 bases, and the junction held 10 bases outside the gene matches. Germline V gene data show CDR1 as SNHLY and CDR2 as FYNNEI. CDR3 bases: TGTGCCAGCACGAGGCAGGGGGCGACGAATGGCTACACCTTC. Its protein product is CASTRQGATNGYTF.

Notes on this clone: Germline is not matched at one junction end, which may reflect a read error. V is TRBV7-7 and J is TRBJ2-1; possibly TRBD2 for D (5 bases). Germline CDR1 SSHAT, CDR2 FNYEAQ (reference sequence). The CDR3 is 14 amino acids. The CDR3 protein is CASSFRASSNEQFF. CDR3 nucleotide sequence: TGTGCTAGCAGCTTTCGGGCTAGCAGTAATGAGCAGTTCTTC. The entire variable domain, with the rest obtained from reference TRBV7-7 and TRBJ2-1, is as follows: GAGVSQSPRYKVTKRGQDVTLRCDPISSHATLYWYQQALGQGPEFLTYFNYEAQPDKSGLPSDRFSAERPEGSISTLTIQRTEQRDSAMYRCASSFRASSNEQFFGPGTRLTVL.

The V gene is TRBV5-1, the J gene TRBJ2-6; D might be TRBD2 (5 bases). The CDR3 extends over 17 amino acids. V was trimmed by 2 bases and J by 0 bases, leaving 12 bases between them. CDR1 and CDR2 (germline): SGHRS, YFSETQ. The chain's CDR3 is CASSFGLQTSGANVLTF. DNA for the CDR3: TGCGCCAGCAGCTTTGGACTGCAGACCTCTGGGGCCAACGTCCTGACTTTC. The full variable domain, its missing parts supplied by reference TRBV5-1 and TRBJ2-6, is KAGVTQTPRYLIKTRGQQVTLSCSPISGHRSVSWYQQTPGQGLQFLFEYFSETQRNKGNFPGRFSGRQFSNSRSEMNVSTLELGDSALYLCASSFGLQTSGANVLTFGAGSRLTVL.

As concerns this clone: The same CDR3 is also encoded by other DNA sequences in this sample. This sequence joins TRBV6-5 and TRBJ1-5, with TRBD1 matching over 8 bases. This CDR3 is 13 amino acids long. The V segment lost 6 bases and the J segment 4 bases; nucleotides outside the gene matches: 2. CDR1 and CDR2 (germline): MNHEY, SVGAGI. The CDR3 region is CASSRTGNQPQHF. The CDR3 DNA follows: TGTGCCAGCAGCCGGACAGGGAATCAGCCCCAGCATTTT.

This chain links TRBV9 with TRBJ2-1, with 8 positions matching TRBD2. CDR1 SGDLS and CDR2 YYNGEE come from the germline V gene. The CDR3 sequence is 14 residues long. V gave up 3 bases and J gave up 7 bases; unmatched junction bases: 6. The DNA for the CDR3 is TGTGCCAGCAGCGAGGGTAGCGGGGCGAATGAGCAGTTCTTC. Its protein is CASSEGSGANEQFF.

This clone was seen only a few times. The chain is built from TRBV2 and TRBJ1-1; 7 nucleotides line up with TRBD1. The germline gives CDR1 SNHLY, CDR2 FYNNEI. CDR3 size: 13 residues. The ends lost 5 bases at V and 5 bases at J; junction bases unmatched: 5. This chain's CDR3 is CASSTSRGTEAFF. The CDR3 bases are TGTGCCAGCAGTACATCCAGGGGGACTGAAGCTTTCTTT. Supplemented by reference TRBV2 and TRBJ1-1, the full variable domain reads EPEVTQTPSHQVTQMGQEVILRCVPISNHLYFYWYRQILGQKVEFLVSFYNNEISEKSEIFDDQFSVERPDGSNFTLKIRSTKLEDSAMYFCASSTSRGTEAFFGQGTRLTVV.

This chain uses TRBV28 with TRBJ2-7; 11 positions match TRBD1. The germline gives CDR1 MDHEN, CDR2 SYDVKM. The CDR3 spans 13 residues. The J segment lost 6 bases and the V segment lost 5 bases, leaving 3 bases of the junction unmatched. The CDR3: CASSRTGGREQYF. CDR3 bases: TGTGCCAGCAGTAGGACAGGGGGCCGCGAGCAGTACTTC.

The chain combines TRBV7-2 with TRBJ1-1; D unresolved. The CDR3 has 17 amino acids. The V gene lost 2 bases and the J gene lost 4 bases, with 20 bases spanning the gap. Germline lookup yields CDR1 SGHTA and CDR2 FQGNSA. The CDR3 DNA sequence: TGTGCCAGCAGCTTACCGACATCCTGGAAAAAGGCCACTGAAGCTTTCTTT. Amino acids: CASSLPTSWKKATEAFF.

Here the CDR3 DNA reads TGTGCCTGGAGTCCCCCAAGCGGGTTCTACAATGAGCAGTTCTTC. It specifies CAWSPPSGFYNEQFF. The V and J genes are TRBV30 and TRBJ2-1; the D gene is possibly TRBD2 (6 bases). This CDR3 comprises 15 residues. The germline gives CDR1 GTSNPN, CDR2 SVGIG (reference sequence). V lost 2 bases, J lost 3 bases, and 14 bases lay in between. Combining the CDR3 with reference TRBV30 and TRBJ2-1 gives the whole variable domain SQTIHQWPATLVQPVGSPLSLECTVEGTSNPNLYWYRQAAGRGLQLLFYSVGIGQISSEVPQNLSASRPQDRQFILSSKKLLLSDSGFYLCAWSPPSGFYNEQFFGPGTRLTVL.

The chain links TRBV30 to TRBJ1-1, with D uncertain. The germline V gene encodes CDR1 GTSNPN and CDR2 SVGIG (reference sequence). Trimming removed 0 bases at V and 4 bases at J, with 12 bases between. The CDR3 is 14 amino acids. The CDR3 region has the DNA TGTGCCTGGAGTGTAGACGGGTTGAGCACTGAAGCTTTCTTT. Translated, it gives CAWSVDGLSTEAFF. The variable domain in full, with the rest retrieved from reference TRBV30 and TRBJ1-1, is SQTIHQWPATLVQPVGSPLSLECTVEGTSNPNLYWYRQAAGRGLQLLFYSVGIGQISSEVPQNLSASRPQDRQFILSSKKLLLSDSGFYLCAWSVDGLSTEAFFGQGTRLTVV.

V gene TRBV6-6 combines with J gene TRBJ2-5, with D tentatively TRBD1 (5 bases). V gave up 5 bases and J gave up 1 base, with 11 bases separating them. The CDR3 covers 14 residues. From germline, CDR1 is MNHNY and CDR2 SVGAGI (reference sequence). CDR3 sequence (DNA): TGTGCCAGCAGTATGGGCAGGGTCCAAGAGACCCAGTACTTC. Its protein product is CASSMGRVQETQYF.

The V gene is TRBV7-2, the J gene TRBJ1-2; 9 bases are a match to TRBD1. The germline V gene encodes CDR1 SGHTA and CDR2 FQGNSA. After removal of 4 bases from V and 7 bases from J, the junction contained 7 bases not matched to a gene. The length of the CDR3 is 14 residues. Here the CDR3 reads CASSSDRGGSGYTF. The CDR3 bases are TGTGCCAGCAGCTCGGACAGGGGAGGGAGTGGCTACACCTTC.

V is TRBV4-3 and J is TRBJ2-2; D gene unclear. V was trimmed by 0 bases and J by 1 base, leaving 9 bases between them. This CDR3 spans 16 amino acids. Germline CDR1 is LGHNA and CDR2 is YSLEER. The CDR3 is CASSQDLGGNTGELFF. The CDR3 region has the DNA TGCGCCAGCAGCCAAGATCTAGGCGGGAACACCGGGGAGCTGTTTTTT.

This clone was detected a few times. V and J are TRBV6-5 and TRBJ1-2, with 7 bases lining up with TRBD1. In germline, CDR1 is MNHEY, CDR2 SVGAGI. The CDR3 covers 13 residues. Trimming at V came to 6 bases and at J to 6 bases, leaving 7 bases not matched to a gene. The CDR3 DNA is TGTGCCAGCAGGAAAACAGGGGTTGATGGCTACACCTTC. It encodes CASRKTGVDGYTF.

J is TRBJ1-1 and V is TRBV5-1, with 9 nucleotides matching TRBD1. This CDR3 spans 15 amino acids. With 7 bases clipped from V and 8 bases from J, the junction kept 15 bases outside the gene matches. Germline V lookup: CDR1 SGHRS, CDR2 YFSETQ. In nucleotides, the CDR3 is TGCGCCAGCCGACATTCCTTACAGGGGGCTATAGAAGCTTTCTTT. It is translated as CASRHSLQGAIEAFF.

The gene calls are TRBV11-2 and TRBJ2-1; 7 bases align to TRBD1. The CDR3 totals 18 residues. V lost 0 bases to trimming and J lost 6 bases; unmatched junction nucleotides: 14. Germline assignment: CDR1 SGHAT and CDR2 FQNNGV. CDR3 region: CASSLEASPGTVSNEQFF. CDR3 coding DNA: TGTGCCAGCAGCTTAGAGGCCAGTCCCGGGACAGTTTCCAATGAGCAGTTCTTC.

The gene calls are TRBV10-3 and TRBJ2-2; 8 bases line up with TRBD1. The CDR3 sequence is 15 residues long. Germline CDR1 ENHRY, CDR2 SYGVKD. V trimming: 1 base; J trimming: 5 bases; junction bases outside the gene matches: 3. The CDR3 loop is CAISEFGQGTGELFF. The CDR3 DNA reads as TGTGCCATCAGTGAGTTCGGACAGGGAACCGGGGAGCTGTTTTTT.